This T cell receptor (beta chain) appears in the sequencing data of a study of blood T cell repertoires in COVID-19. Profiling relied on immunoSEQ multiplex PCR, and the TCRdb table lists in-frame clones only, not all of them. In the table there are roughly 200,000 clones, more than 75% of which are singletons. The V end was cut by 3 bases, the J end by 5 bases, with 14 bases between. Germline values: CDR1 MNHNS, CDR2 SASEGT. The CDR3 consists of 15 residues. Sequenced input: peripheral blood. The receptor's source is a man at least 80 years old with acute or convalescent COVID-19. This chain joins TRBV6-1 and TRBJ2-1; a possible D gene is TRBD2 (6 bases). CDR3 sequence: CASSDALLADNEQFF. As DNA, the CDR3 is TGTGCCAGCAGTGACGCTCTACTAGCAGACAATGAGCAGTTCTTC.